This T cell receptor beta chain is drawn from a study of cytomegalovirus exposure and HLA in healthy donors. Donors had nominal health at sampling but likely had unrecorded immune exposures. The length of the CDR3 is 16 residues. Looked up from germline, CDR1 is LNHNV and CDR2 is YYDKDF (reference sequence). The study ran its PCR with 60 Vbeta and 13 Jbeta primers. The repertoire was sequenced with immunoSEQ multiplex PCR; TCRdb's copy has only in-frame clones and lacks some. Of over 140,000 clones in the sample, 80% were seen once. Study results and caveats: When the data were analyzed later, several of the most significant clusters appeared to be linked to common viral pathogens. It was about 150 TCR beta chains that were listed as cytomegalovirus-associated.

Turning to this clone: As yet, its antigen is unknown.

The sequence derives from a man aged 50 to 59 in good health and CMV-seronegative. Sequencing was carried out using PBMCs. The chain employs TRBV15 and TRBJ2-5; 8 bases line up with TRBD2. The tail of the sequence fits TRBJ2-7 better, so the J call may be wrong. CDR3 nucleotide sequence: TGTGCCACCAGCAGAGGCGGCGGGAGGAGCTCCTACGAGCAGTACTTC. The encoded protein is CATSRGGGRSSYEQYF.